This T cell receptor (beta chain) stems from a study of T cells in Graves' hyperthyroidism and ophthalmopathy. Study at large: Blood from the periphery was taken at initial diagnosis, before any treatment.

A patient was excluded if there was uncontrolled infection, other autoimmune disease, pregnancy or lactation. Diagnoses were established using clinical symptoms, serum thyroxine and TRAb, thyroid ultrasound and orbital computed tomography. Amplification of TCR beta CDR3 regions used RNA as the template. HTBI primers were employed in a first-round RT-PCR of the TCR CDR3. TCRdb re-called the multiplex PCR reads with MiXCR, one entry per CDR3 protein. Seen here are around 99,000 distinct CDR3 sequences, 15% to 20% observed once, and the top ten hold 35% to 45%. Sequencing used blood. This receptor was identified in a woman aged 45 to 65 with Graves' hyperthyroidism.

The CDR3 region has the DNA TGTGCCAGCAGGGCACTAGCGGGAGGGCCTATTACAGATACGCAGTATTTT. Protein sequence: CASRALAGGPITDTQYF. The chain links TRBV11-2 to TRBJ2-3, with TRBD2 matching 13 bases. J was trimmed by 3 bases and V by 6 bases; bases with no gene match: 9. The CDR3 covers 17 residues. Germline CDR1 is SGHAT and CDR2 is FQNNGV.